Here is one T cell receptor (beta chain) with its context. As yet, its antigen is unknown. The data are from a study of cytomegalovirus exposure and HLA in healthy donors. Study at large: Later analysis reported that the 120 or so validation repertoires shared the platform of the 650 to 700 first-cohort repertoires. Notes on the study in general: The authors enumerated roughly 180 TCR beta chains as linked to cytomegalovirus.

In germline, CDR1 is SGHNT, CDR2 YYREEE (reference sequence). V gave up 4 bases and J gave up 2 bases, with 11 bases separating them. The CDR3 contains 14 residues. The study drew the donors from its roughly 120-subject validation cohort, separate from the approximately 670-subject first cohort. Using immunoSEQ multiplex PCR, the repertoire was profiled, and TCRdb retains in-frame clones only, with some absent. The sample yields more than 200,000 clones, 80% to 95% seen once. The receptor was isolated from a woman in her 30s in good health and CMV-seronegative. The gene calls are TRBV5-4 and TRBJ2-3; D perhaps matches TRBD2 (6 bases). Source material: PBMCs. CDR3 nucleotide sequence: TGTGCCAGCAGCCTGGGACTCGACACAGATACGCAGTATTTT. It translates to CASSLGLDTDTQYF.